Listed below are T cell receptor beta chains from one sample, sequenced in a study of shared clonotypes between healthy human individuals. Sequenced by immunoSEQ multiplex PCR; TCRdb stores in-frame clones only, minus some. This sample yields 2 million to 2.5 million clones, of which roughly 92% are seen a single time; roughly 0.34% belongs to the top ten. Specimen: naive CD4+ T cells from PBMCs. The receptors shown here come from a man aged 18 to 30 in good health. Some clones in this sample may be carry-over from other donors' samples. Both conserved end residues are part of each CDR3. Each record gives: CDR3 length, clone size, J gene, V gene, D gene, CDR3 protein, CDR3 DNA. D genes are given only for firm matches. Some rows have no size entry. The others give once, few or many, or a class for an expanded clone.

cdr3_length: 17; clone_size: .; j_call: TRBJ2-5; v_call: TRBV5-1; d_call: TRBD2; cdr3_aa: CASSSSTSGGSQETQYF; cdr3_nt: TGCGCCAGCAGCTCTTCAACTAGCGGGGGGTCCCAAGAGACCCAGTACTTC
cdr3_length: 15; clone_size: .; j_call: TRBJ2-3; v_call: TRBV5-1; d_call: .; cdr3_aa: CASSLRQGGPDTQYF; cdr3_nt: TGCGCCAGCAGCTTGCGCCAGGGGGGGCCAGATACGCAGTATTTT
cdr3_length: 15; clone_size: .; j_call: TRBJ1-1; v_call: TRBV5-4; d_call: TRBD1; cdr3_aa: CASSSEGGGYTEAFF; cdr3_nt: TGTGCCAGCAGCTCTGAAGGGGGCGGGTACACTGAAGCTTTCTTT
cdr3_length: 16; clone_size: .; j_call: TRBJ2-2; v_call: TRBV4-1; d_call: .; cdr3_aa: CASSRTGGADTGELFF; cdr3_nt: TGCGCCAGCAGCCGAACTGGCGGGGCGGACACCGGGGAGCTGTTTTTT
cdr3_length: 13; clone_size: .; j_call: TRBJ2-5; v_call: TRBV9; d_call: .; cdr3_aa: CASSAGVRETQYF; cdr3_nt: TGTGCCAGCAGCGCTGGAGTCAGAGAGACCCAGTACTTC
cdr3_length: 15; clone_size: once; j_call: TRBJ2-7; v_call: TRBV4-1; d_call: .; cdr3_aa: CASSQDGGQGWEQYF; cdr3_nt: TGCGCCAGCAGCCAAGATGGAGGGCAGGGCTGGGAGCAGTACTTC
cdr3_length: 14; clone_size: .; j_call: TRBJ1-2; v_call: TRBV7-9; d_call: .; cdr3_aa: CASSHPGAGPGYTF; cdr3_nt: TGTGCCAGCAGCCACCCGGGGGCAGGGCCAGGCTACACCTTC
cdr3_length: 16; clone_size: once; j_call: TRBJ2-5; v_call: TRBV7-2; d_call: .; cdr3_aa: CASSFLTGRSQETQYF; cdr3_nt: TGTGCCAGCAGCTTCCTGACAGGGAGGAGTCAGGAGACCCAGTACTTC
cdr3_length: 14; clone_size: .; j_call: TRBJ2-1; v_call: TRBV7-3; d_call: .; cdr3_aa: CASSPGSLAPEQFF; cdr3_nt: TGTGCCAGCAGCCCAGGGAGCCTAGCTCCCGAGCAGTTCTTC
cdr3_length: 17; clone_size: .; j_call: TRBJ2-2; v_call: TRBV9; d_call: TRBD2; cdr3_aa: CASSAPRGLAGIGELFF; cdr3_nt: TGTGCCAGCAGCGCTCCTCGGGGACTAGCGGGAATCGGGGAGCTGTTTTTT
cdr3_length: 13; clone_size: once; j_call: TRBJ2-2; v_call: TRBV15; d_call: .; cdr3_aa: CATSRGVTGELFF; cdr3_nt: TGTGCCACCAGCAGAGGTGTAACCGGGGAGCTGTTTTTT
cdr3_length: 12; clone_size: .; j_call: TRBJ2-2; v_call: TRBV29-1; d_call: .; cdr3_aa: CSVDEHREKLFF; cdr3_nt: TGCAGCGTTGACGAACACAGGGAAAAGCTGTTTTTT
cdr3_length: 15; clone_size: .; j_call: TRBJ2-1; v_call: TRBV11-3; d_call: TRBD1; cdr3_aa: CASNPGTGAPQEQFF; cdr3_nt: TGTGCCAGCAACCCCGGGACAGGGGCCCCCCAGGAGCAGTTCTTC
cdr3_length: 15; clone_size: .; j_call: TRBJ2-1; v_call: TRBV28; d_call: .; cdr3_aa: CASSPSAFDRNEQFF; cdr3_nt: TGTGCCAGCAGTCCCAGCGCCTTCGACCGCAATGAGCAGTTCTTC
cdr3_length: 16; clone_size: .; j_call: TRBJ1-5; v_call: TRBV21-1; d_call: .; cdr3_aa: CASSKKEGAGGQPQHF; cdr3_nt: TGTGCCAGCAGCAAAAAAGAGGGGGCCGGCGGTCAGCCCCAGCATTTT
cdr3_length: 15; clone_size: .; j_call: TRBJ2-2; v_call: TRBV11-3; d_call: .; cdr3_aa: CASSSGIAVNGELFF; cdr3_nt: TGTGCCAGCAGCTCCGGGATAGCGGTAAACGGGGAGCTGTTTTTT
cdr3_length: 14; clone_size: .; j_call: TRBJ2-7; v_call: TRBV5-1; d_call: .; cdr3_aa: CASSLVSPGNEQYF; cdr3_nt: TGCGCCAGCAGCTTGGTTTCGCCGGGGAACGAGCAGTACTTC
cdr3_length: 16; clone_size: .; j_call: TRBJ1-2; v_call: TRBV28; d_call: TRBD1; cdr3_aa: CASSPRTGGGNYGYTF; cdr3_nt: TGTGCCAGCAGCCCCCGGACAGGGGGCGGTAACTATGGCTACACCTTC
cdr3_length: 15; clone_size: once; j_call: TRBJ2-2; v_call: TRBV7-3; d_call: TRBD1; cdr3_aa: CASSAGTGFAGELFF; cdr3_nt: TGTGCCAGCAGCGCCGGGACAGGGTTCGCCGGGGAGCTGTTTTTT
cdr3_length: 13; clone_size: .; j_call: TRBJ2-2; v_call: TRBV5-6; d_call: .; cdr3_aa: CASSRGGSAELFF; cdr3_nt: TGTGCCAGCAGCCGAGGGGGGTCTGCGGAGCTGTTTTTT
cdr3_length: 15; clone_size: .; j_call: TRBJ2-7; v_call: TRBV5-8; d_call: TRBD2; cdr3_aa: CASSLVAGGPYEQYF; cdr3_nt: TGTGCCAGCAGCTTGGTGGCGGGAGGGCCGTACGAGCAGTACTTC
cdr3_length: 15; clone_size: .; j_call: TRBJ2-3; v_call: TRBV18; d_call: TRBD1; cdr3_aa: CASSPLDRGTDTQYF; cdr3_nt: TGTGCCAGCTCACCCTTGGACAGGGGCACAGATACGCAGTATTTT
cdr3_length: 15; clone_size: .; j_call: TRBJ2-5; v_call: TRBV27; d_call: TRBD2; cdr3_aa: CASRPSFSGGETQYF; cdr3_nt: TGTGCCAGCAGACCCTCGTTTAGCGGGGGAGAGACCCAGTACTTC
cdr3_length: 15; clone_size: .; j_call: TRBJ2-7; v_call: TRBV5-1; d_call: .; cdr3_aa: CASSLETTSSYEQYF; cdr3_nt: TGCGCCAGCAGCTTGGAAACTACAAGCTCCTACGAGCAGTACTTC
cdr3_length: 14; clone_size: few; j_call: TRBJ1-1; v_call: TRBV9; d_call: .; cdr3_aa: CASSALVANTEAFF; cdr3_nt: TGTGCCAGCAGCGCCCTGGTAGCGAACACTGAAGCTTTCTTT
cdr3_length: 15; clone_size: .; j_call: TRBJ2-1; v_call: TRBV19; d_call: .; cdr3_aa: CASAKGEGSYNEQFF; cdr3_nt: TGTGCCAGTGCAAAGGGGGAGGGGTCCTACAATGAGCAGTTCTTC
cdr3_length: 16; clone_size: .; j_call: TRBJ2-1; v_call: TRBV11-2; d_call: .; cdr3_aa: CASSLEGDGSYNEQFF; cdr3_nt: TGTGCCAGCAGCTTAGAGGGGGACGGATCCTACAATGAGCAGTTCTTC
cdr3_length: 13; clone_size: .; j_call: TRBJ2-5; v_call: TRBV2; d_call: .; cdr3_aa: CASSVREKETQYF; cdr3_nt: TGTGCCAGCAGTGTTCGGGAGAAAGAGACCCAGTACTTC
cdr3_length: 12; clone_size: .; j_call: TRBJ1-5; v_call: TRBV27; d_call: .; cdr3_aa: CASARINQPQHF; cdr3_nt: TGTGCCAGCGCACGAATAAATCAGCCCCAGCATTTT
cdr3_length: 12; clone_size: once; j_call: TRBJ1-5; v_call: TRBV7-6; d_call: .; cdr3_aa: CASSPLGGTQHF; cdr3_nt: TGTGCCAGCAGCCCTCTAGGCGGGACCCAGCATTTT